A selection of T cell receptor beta chains follows, all from one sample in a study of beta chain features in type 1 diabetes. Measured with immunoSEQ multiplex PCR; TCRdb has only the in-frame clones, and not every one. This table holds about 320,000 clones, 14% found once. Material: central memory CD4+ T cells from blood. Source of these receptors: a man aged 30-40 years in good health. The CDR3 runs from the conserved cysteine through the conserved F or W. D genes are given only for firm matches. Size is stated for part of the rows, as once, few or many counts, or as a class when the clone is expanded.

v_gene: TRBV11-3
len: 17
d_gene: TRBD2
abundance: .
j_gene: TRBJ2-1
CDR3nt: TGTGCCAGCAGCTTGACAACGACTAGCGGAACCTACAATGAGCAGTTCTTC
CDR3aa: CASSLTTTSGTYNEQFF

v_gene: TRBV4-3
len: 15
d_gene: .
abundance: few
j_gene: TRBJ2-5
CDR3nt: TGCGCCAGCAGCCAAGATCTGGTCAGGCAAGAGACCCAGTACTTC
CDR3aa: CASSQDLVRQETQYF

v_gene: TRBV27
len: 13
d_gene: .
abundance: once
j_gene: TRBJ1-2
CDR3nt: TGTGCCAGCAGTTTAAAAAGGTCCTATGGCTACACCTTC
CDR3aa: CASSLKRSYGYTF

v_gene: TRBV7-2
len: 13
d_gene: .
abundance: few
j_gene: TRBJ2-3
CDR3nt: TGTGCCAGCAGCCCTCAGGTCACAGATACGCAGTATTTT
CDR3aa: CASSPQVTDTQYF

v_gene: TRBV18
len: 15
d_gene: TRBD1
abundance: many
j_gene: TRBJ1-2
CDR3nt: TGTGCCAGCTCACCACCACAAGCAGGGGGCAATGGCTACACCTTC
CDR3aa: CASSPPQAGGNGYTF

v_gene: TRBV18
len: 13
d_gene: TRBD1
abundance: few
j_gene: TRBJ2-7
CDR3nt: TGTGCCAGCTCACAGGGGGCCCGCTCCGAGCAGTACTTC
CDR3aa: CASSQGARSEQYF

v_gene: TRBV27
len: 15
d_gene: .
abundance: .
j_gene: TRBJ1-1
CDR3nt: TGTGCCAGCAACCTCCGGGGACCGTGGAACACTGAAGCTTTCTTT
CDR3aa: CASNLRGPWNTEAFF

v_gene: TRBV7-8
len: 15
d_gene: TRBD2
abundance: few
j_gene: TRBJ2-3
CDR3nt: TGTGCCAGCAGCTTGAGCGGGGGCCCTACAGATACGCAGTATTTT
CDR3aa: CASSLSGGPTDTQYF

v_gene: TRBV4-2
len: 15
d_gene: .
abundance: few
j_gene: TRBJ2-3
CDR3nt: TGTGCCAGCAGCCCTCTAACAGGTGGAGGGGATACGCAGTATTTT
CDR3aa: CASSPLTGGGDTQYF

v_gene: TRBV13
len: 14
d_gene: .
abundance: many
j_gene: TRBJ2-1
CDR3nt: TGTGCCAGCAGCTTGATGCGGGGCCTAAATGAGCAGTTCTTC
CDR3aa: CASSLMRGLNEQFF

v_gene: TRBV15
len: 16
d_gene: .
abundance: few
j_gene: TRBJ1-1
CDR3nt: TGTGCCACCAGCAGAGATCTTGGGGGCCGGAACACTGAAGCTTTCTTT
CDR3aa: CATSRDLGGRNTEAFF

v_gene: TRBV6-1
len: 13
d_gene: TRBD1
abundance: few
j_gene: TRBJ1-5
CDR3nt: TGTGCCATCAAAGACAGGGATCACCAGCCCCAGCATTTT
CDR3aa: CAIKDRDHQPQHF

v_gene: TRBV11-2
len: 13
d_gene: .
abundance: few
j_gene: TRBJ2-1
CDR3nt: TGTGCCAGCAGTTTTAATCCCCGGGGTGGGCAGTTCTTC
CDR3aa: CASSFNPRGGQFF

v_gene: TRBV4-2
len: 15
d_gene: .
abundance: many
j_gene: TRBJ2-1
CDR3nt: TGTGCCAGCAGGCGTAGCGACTCTAACTACAATGAGCAGTTCTTC
CDR3aa: CASRRSDSNYNEQFF

v_gene: TRBV19
len: 16
d_gene: .
abundance: .
j_gene: TRBJ2-3
CDR3nt: TGTGCCAGTAGTCCCCGCCGGGGAGCAAGTACAGATACGCAGTATTTT
CDR3aa: CASSPRRGASTDTQYF

v_gene: TRBV11-3
len: 13
d_gene: .
abundance: .
j_gene: TRBJ1-1
CDR3nt: TGTGCCAGCAGCTTAGAGGGCCGCACTGAAGCTTTCTTT
CDR3aa: CASSLEGRTEAFF

v_gene: TRBV7-2
len: 16
d_gene: TRBD2
abundance: few
j_gene: TRBJ2-1
CDR3nt: TGTGCCAGCAGCCGTCAGAGCGGGGCCGCCTACAATGAGCAGTTCTTC
CDR3aa: CASSRQSGAAYNEQFF

v_gene: TRBV13
len: 12
d_gene: .
abundance: many
j_gene: TRBJ2-5
CDR3nt: TGTGCCAGCAGCGTAGCTAAAGTGACCCAGTACTTC
CDR3aa: CASSVAKVTQYF

v_gene: TRBV5-1
len: 15
d_gene: TRBD1
abundance: few
j_gene: TRBJ1-6
CDR3nt: TGCGCCAGCAGCTTGATGACAGGGGATAATTCACCCCTCCACTTT
CDR3aa: CASSLMTGDNSPLHF

v_gene: TRBV5-1
len: 14
d_gene: .
abundance: few
j_gene: TRBJ2-1
CDR3nt: TGCGCCAGCAGCTTGATGGCGGGGGCGGGTGAGCAGTTCTTC
CDR3aa: CASSLMAGAGEQFF

v_gene: TRBV5-4
len: 16
d_gene: TRBD2
abundance: .
j_gene: TRBJ2-5
CDR3nt: TGTGCCAGCAGCCCGACTAGCGGGAGAGGGTCGGAGACCCAGTACTTC
CDR3aa: CASSPTSGRGSETQYF

v_gene: TRBV5-4
len: 13
d_gene: .
abundance: few
j_gene: TRBJ2-2
CDR3nt: TGTGCCACGGGGGGCGCGAACACCGGGGAGCTGTTTTTT
CDR3aa: CATGGANTGELFF

v_gene: TRBV13
len: 12
d_gene: .
abundance: few
j_gene: TRBJ1-1
CDR3nt: TGTGCCAGCAGTTACGGGACACGTGAAGCTTTCTTT
CDR3aa: CASSYGTREAFF

v_gene: TRBV2
len: 12
d_gene: .
abundance: .
j_gene: TRBJ2-7
CDR3nt: TGTGCCAGCAGTGTGGGGGTCAACGAGCAGTACTTC
CDR3aa: CASSVGVNEQYF

v_gene: TRBV30
len: 13
d_gene: TRBD1
abundance: few
j_gene: TRBJ1-1
CDR3nt: TGTGCCCGGACAGGGACAGGGGGCACTGAAGCTTTCTTT
CDR3aa: CARTGTGGTEAFF

v_gene: TRBV29-1
len: 14
d_gene: TRBD2
abundance: few
j_gene: TRBJ2-3
CDR3nt: TGCAGCGTGACTAGCGGGAATCCAACAGATACGCAGTATTTT
CDR3aa: CSVTSGNPTDTQYF

v_gene: TRBV10-3
len: 18
d_gene: .
abundance: .
j_gene: TRBJ1-6
CDR3nt: TGTGCCATCAGTGAGTCTGGGGCGCAAAGCTCCTATAATTCACCCCTCCACTTT
CDR3aa: CAISESGAQSSYNSPLHF

v_gene: TRBV5-1
len: 14
d_gene: .
abundance: many
j_gene: TRBJ1-2
CDR3nt: TGCGCCAGCAGCCTAGAGGACGGCCACTATGGCTACACCTTC
CDR3aa: CASSLEDGHYGYTF

v_gene: TRBV6-5
len: 14
d_gene: TRBD1
abundance: few
j_gene: TRBJ2-1
CDR3nt: TGTGCCAGCAGTAAGGGGACAGAGTTTGGTGAGCAGTTCTTC
CDR3aa: CASSKGTEFGEQFF

v_gene: TRBV5-1
len: 15
d_gene: .
abundance: few
j_gene: TRBJ2-3
CDR3nt: TGCGCCAGCAGCTTCGGGAATATTGGTGCAGATACGCAGTATTTT
CDR3aa: CASSFGNIGADTQYF

v_gene: TRBV7-9
len: 14
d_gene: .
abundance: few
j_gene: TRBJ1-3
CDR3nt: TGTGCCAGCAGCTTGGACCTAGTTGGAAACACCATATATTTT
CDR3aa: CASSLDLVGNTIYF

v_gene: TRBV5-6
len: 13
d_gene: .
abundance: .
j_gene: TRBJ1-1
CDR3nt: TGTGCCAGCAGCCTCGCTCTAAGCACTGAAGCTTTCTTT
CDR3aa: CASSLALSTEAFF

v_gene: TRBV10-3
len: 13
d_gene: .
abundance: .
j_gene: TRBJ2-1
CDR3nt: TGTGCCAGCGCCGGCCAGTATAACAATGAGCAGTTCTTC
CDR3aa: CASAGQYNNEQFF

v_gene: TRBV11-2
len: 15
d_gene: TRBD2
abundance: .
j_gene: TRBJ2-7
CDR3nt: TGTGCCAGCAGCTCTCGGTTTAGCGGGAGGGCCGAGCAGTACTTC
CDR3aa: CASSSRFSGRAEQYF

v_gene: TRBV30
len: 12
d_gene: .
abundance: few
j_gene: TRBJ2-3
CDR3nt: TGTGCCTGGAGTGTAGGGCCGGATACGCAGTATTTT
CDR3aa: CAWSVGPDTQYF

v_gene: TRBV11-3
len: 14
d_gene: .
abundance: .
j_gene: TRBJ2-3
CDR3nt: TGTGCCAGCACCCGGGGGCCAGGGACAGATACGCAGTATTTT
CDR3aa: CASTRGPGTDTQYF

v_gene: TRBV9
len: 14
d_gene: TRBD2
abundance: .
j_gene: TRBJ2-1
CDR3nt: TGTGCCAGCAGCGACCGGGCCGGGGGGAATGAGCAGTTCTTC
CDR3aa: CASSDRAGGNEQFF

v_gene: TRBV19
len: 13
d_gene: .
abundance: .
j_gene: TRBJ1-2
CDR3nt: TGTGCCAGTAGGAGACAGGAAAACTATGGCTACACCTTC
CDR3aa: CASRRQENYGYTF

v_gene: TRBV7-2
len: 15
d_gene: .
abundance: .
j_gene: TRBJ1-4
CDR3nt: TGTGCCAGCAGCTTAAGTGACACCGAGAATGAAAAACTGTTTTTT
CDR3aa: CASSLSDTENEKLFF

v_gene: TRBV18
len: 14
d_gene: .
abundance: .
j_gene: TRBJ1-1
CDR3nt: TGTGCCAGCTCACCACGGGAGGGGAACACTGAAGCTTTCTTT
CDR3aa: CASSPREGNTEAFF

v_gene: TRBV5-4
len: 15
d_gene: .
abundance: .
j_gene: TRBJ1-2
CDR3nt: TGTGCCAGCAGCCCCGGAGGGCCCCGTAGCTATGGCTACACCTTC
CDR3aa: CASSPGGPRSYGYTF

v_gene: TRBV6-5
len: 16
d_gene: .
abundance: few
j_gene: TRBJ2-1
CDR3nt: TGTGCCAGCAGTTACTCGGGGCGTACGTCCTACAATGAGCAGTTCTTC
CDR3aa: CASSYSGRTSYNEQFF

v_gene: TRBV9
len: 15
d_gene: TRBD1
abundance: few
j_gene: TRBJ1-1
CDR3nt: TGTGCCAGCAGTGAAGACCGGGACAGGGGGGTCGGTGCTTTCTTT
CDR3aa: CASSEDRDRGVGAFF

v_gene: TRBV18
len: 15
d_gene: .
abundance: few
j_gene: TRBJ2-6
CDR3nt: TGTGCCAGCTCACCTAAAACCGCTGGGGCCAACGTCCTGACTTTC
CDR3aa: CASSPKTAGANVLTF

v_gene: TRBV7-4
len: 17
d_gene: .
abundance: few
j_gene: TRBJ1-5
CDR3nt: TGTGCCAGCAGCTTAGAGTTAGGCGGGCCCAGTTGGTGGCCCCAGCATTTT
CDR3aa: CASSLELGGPSWWPQHF

v_gene: TRBV9
len: 14
d_gene: .
abundance: .
j_gene: TRBJ2-5
CDR3nt: TGTGCCAGCAGCGGCGTCGGACGGGAAGAGACCCAGTACTTC
CDR3aa: CASSGVGREETQYF